These 2 T cell receptor beta chains originate from one sample sequenced in a study of blood T cell repertoires in COVID-19. Generated by immunoSEQ multiplex PCR, the TCRdb table keeps only in-frame clones and is missing some. The repertoire holds around 120,000 clones, with approximately 82% as singletons. Sample: peripheral blood. These receptors came from an elderly man with active or convalescent COVID-19.

CDR3 bases: TGTGCCAGCAGCAGGACAGGCTCCTACGAGCAGTACTTC. It specifies CASSRTGSYEQYF. The genes are TRBV5-8 and TRBJ2-7; 7 nucleotides agree with TRBD1. The CDR3 runs to 13 residues. V lost 4 bases to trimming and J lost 0 bases; unmatched junction nucleotides: 1. CDR1 and CDR2 (germline): SGHTS, YDEGEE.

The V and J genes are TRBV6-6 and TRBJ2-7, with 9 bases fitting TRBD1. CDR1 is MNHNY, CDR2 SVGAGI, per germline (reference sequence). Unmatched junction bases numbered 12, after V lost 7 bases and J lost 5 bases. The CDR3 consists of 15 residues. The CDR3 DNA is TGTGCCAGCACCCAACACCGGGACAGGGCCGACGAGCAGTACTTC. The encoded protein is CASTQHRDRADEQYF.